This TCR beta chain originates from a study of T cells in Graves' hyperthyroidism and ophthalmopathy (dated by TCRdb to between 2018 and 2021). For the study in its entirety: Peripheral blood was sampled at the time of initial diagnosis, prior to any treatment. To identify distinguishing TCR V-J signatures, a discovery cohort of roughly 100 patients was used, comprising 43 with Graves' ophthalmopathy and 55 to 65 with stable Graves' hyperthyroidism. An independent validation cohort of around 19 hyperthyroidism patients and 17 patients who later progressed to ophthalmopathy tested prospective prediction of ophthalmopathy. For training and testing, the 100 patients in the discovery cohort were randomly divided in a 7:3 ratio. In several Graves' hyperthyroidism patients, the study also compared T-cell repertoires from thyroid tissue with T-cell repertoires from blood. After sampling, hyperthyroidism patients received methimazole starting at 30 mg daily, and ophthalmopathy patients received high-dose intravenous methylprednisolone. According to the paper, TCR Vbeta CDR3 sequencing was carried out on 120 to 150 peripheral blood samples, which came from approximately 41 ophthalmopathy, fewer than 80 hyperthyroidism and roughly 17 progressor patients.

What the research found in general, with its limitations: No statistical method was used to set the sample size in advance, and investigators knew the group allocation. A model built on a 13 V-J signature distinguished ophthalmopathy from stable hyperthyroidism, reaching about 89% sensitivity and about 81% specificity in cross-validation and 80%/75% in testing. In validation, the model predicted progression to ophthalmopathy with roughly 70% sensitivity and roughly 72% specificity, a median of about 6.7 months before onset. Most expanded thyroid clonotypes (frequency above 0.001) were also detected in blood, a finding suggesting that blood repertoires may reflect thyroid immune responses.

Moderately to severely active disease, a Clinical Activity Score of at least 3, a NOSPECS grade of at least 4, and a duration under 3 months were present in ophthalmopathy patients. Patients with uncontrolled infections, other autoimmune diseases, pregnancy or lactation were excluded. Diagnoses were established on the basis of clinical symptoms, serum thyroxine and TRAb, thyroid ultrasound, and orbital computed tomography. PBMCs were separated from roughly 10 ml of fresh peripheral blood using Ficoll-Paque density gradient centrifugation. Trizol reagent was used to extract total RNA, and RNA quality was then checked on an Agilent 2100 Bioanalyzer. TCR beta CDR3 regions were amplified from RNA transcripts. For the first round of RT-PCR on the TCR CDR3, the HTBI primer set was used together with the Qiagen OneStep RT-PCR kit. Libraries were constructed in a second round of multiplex PCR, after which size selection and purification were carried out. Libraries were sequenced paired-end with 100 bp reads on an Illumina HiSeq2000. The original methods were these. SOAPnuke was used to process the raw data, removing reads that contained adapters or uncalled bases, had a mean Phred below 15, or lacked an exact match to the constant primer or identifier. High-quality paired reads were merged using COPE v1.2.5, and each unique nucleotide sequence was defined as a clonotype. MiTCR v1.1 was used to align the clonotypes against IMGT TRBV, TRBD and TRBJ reference segments. The analysis was restricted to V-J combinations with a frequency above 0.0001, which together covered just over 99% of the repertoires. The TCS score was defined as the ratio of F50 (clonal expansion) to E x V (chaos), calculated using BLOSUM62-based TCRdist between CDR3 peptides within each V-J. Welch's t-statistics and random forest reduced around 520 V-J features to roughly 13, which were used in a naive Bayes classifier (R e1071). The public sequencing data were trimmed at Q25 with fastp and processed into clonotypes with MiXCR by TCRdb, which kept only in-frame beta chains. Rows are unified per CDR3 protein, each entry keeping the most common DNA and genes. The V and J calls and clone size come from TCRdb's table, not from the authors' own analysis. This sample gives about 270,000 distinct CDR3 sequences in total; 22% of them show up just once. Around two thirds of the sample lies in the top ten.

As regards this clonotype: No antigen is known for it. There are no base qualities to consult, and no much larger clone falls within one base.

The sequenced material came from blood. The source is a young man with Graves' ophthalmopathy.

The bases read TGTGCCAGTAGGACTAGCGGGAGAATAAATGAGCAGTTCTTC. This sequence encodes CASRTSGRINEQFF. In this chain, TRBV28 is recombined with TRBJ2-1, with 13 bases in between that match TRBD2. CDR1 MDHEN and CDR2 SYDVKM are derived from the germline V gene. Here V drops 9 bases and J drops 7 bases, and the junction holds 6 bases not matched to any gene. CDR3 length: 14 amino acids, cysteine to phenylalanine. Kept here is only the CDR3 DNA, which spans 42 bases and is read in frame from base 1.